The rows below give T cell receptor beta chains drawn from one sample of a study of T-cell reconstitution after alpha-beta-depleted transplantation in children. Each CDR3 protein is one row after TCRdb ran MiXCR on the PCR reads. This sample has about 360,000 distinct CDR3 sequences; 10% to 15% occur once, and the top ten carry about 4%. This specimen was PBMCs, taken from the stem cell graft. The source is a human donor who donated a stem cell graft to a child with Fanconi anemia. CDR3s include the opening cysteine and the closing phenylalanine or tryptophan. D genes are given only for firm matches. Rows may omit the clone size; those that give it use once, few, many or a size class.

d_call j_call v_call clone_size cdr3_nt cdr3_aa
. TRBJ1-1 TRBV20-1 . TGCAGTGTTAAGAAGGACACTGAAGCTTTCTTT CSVKKDTEAFF
. TRBJ2-1 TRBV7-9 few TGTGCCAGCAGCCTCGGGACTGCATCCTACAATGAGCAGTTCTTC CASSLGTASYNEQFF
. TRBJ1-5 TRBV7-2 many TGTGCCAGCAGCTTAACGGGGCACGGCAATCAGCCCCAGCATTTT CASSLTGHGNQPQHF
. TRBJ2-2 TRBV5-1 few TGCGCCAGCAGCTTGGGAAGGGAGAGAAGTACCGGGGAGCTGTTTTTT CASSLGRERSTGELFF
. TRBJ1-2 TRBV29-1 few TGCAGCGCCCCATACAGGGTGGGGTATGGCTACACCTTC CSAPYRVGYGYTF
. TRBJ2-1 TRBV28 many TGTGCCAGCAGCTTATCCAGGGTAGGCAATGAGCAGTTCTTC CASSLSRVGNEQFF
. TRBJ1-5 TRBV4-3 . TGCGCCAGCAGCCAAGATCGGACACAGAGGCAGCCCCAGCATTTT CASSQDRTQRQPQHF
. TRBJ2-1 TRBV29-1 many TGCAGCGGACAGATTAATGAGCAGTTCTTC CSGQINEQFF
. TRBJ1-3 TRBV4-2 few TGTGCCAGCAGCCAAGACAAGGCTGGAAACACCATATATTTT CASSQDKAGNTIYF
. TRBJ2-2 TRBV18 many TGTGCCAGCTCACCCCTACAGAACACCGGGGAGCTGTTTTTT CASSPLQNTGELFF
TRBD1 TRBJ2-3 TRBV4-3 . TGCGCCAGCAGCCAAGAAGGGAACGCAGGGGGTCGTACAGATACGCAGTATTTT CASSQEGNAGGRTDTQYF
. TRBJ2-1 TRBV12-3/TRBV12-4 few TGTGCCAGCAGACCCCTTCATTCAAACAATGAGCAGTTCTTC CASRPLHSNNEQFF
. TRBJ2-2 TRBV12-3/TRBV12-4 many TGTGCCAGCAGTTTAATAAACGGGGAGCTGTTTTTT CASSLINGELFF
. TRBJ2-7 TRBV12-3/TRBV12-4 few TGTGCCAGCAGTTTTGATGCACAGGGTCCCGAGCAGTACTTC CASSFDAQGPEQYF
TRBD1 TRBJ2-1 TRBV13 few TGTGCCAGCAGCGAACAGGGGAAGTACAATGAGCAGTTCTTC CASSEQGKYNEQFF
. TRBJ1-2 TRBV2 . TGTGCCAGCCTGCCGGAGCAGGACTACTATGGCTACACCTTC CASLPEQDYYGYTF
. TRBJ1-3 TRBV7-2 few TGTGCCAGCAGCTTAAAGGAGGTGTCCTCTGGAAACACCATATATTTT CASSLKEVSSGNTIYF
. TRBJ1-1 TRBV28 . TGTGCCAGCAGTTGGACCCCTAAAGCGCCTGAAGCTTTCTTT CASSWTPKAPEAFF
TRBD2 TRBJ2-1 TRBV20-1 . TGCAGTGCTATCGGTCTTTGGGGGGGGATAAACAATGAGCAGTTCTTC CSAIGLWGGINNEQFF
. TRBJ2-3 TRBV3-1 few TGTGCCAGCAGCCAACTTGTGGTGAGCACAGATACGCAGTATTTT CASSQLVVSTDTQYF
. TRBJ1-1 TRBV5-1 few TGCGCCAGCAGCTTGGGGGCGGGACTGATGAACACTGAAGCTTTCTTT CASSLGAGLMNTEAFF
. TRBJ2-2 TRBV12-3/TRBV12-4 . TGTGCCAGCAGTCCGGAGAACACCGGGGAGCTGTTTTTT CASSPENTGELFF
TRBD2 TRBJ2-1 TRBV29-1 few TGCAGCGGCGGGACTAGCAAGAATGAGCAGTTCTTC CSGGTSKNEQFF
TRBD2 TRBJ2-3 TRBV28 few TGTGCCAGTTACGGTAGCGGGGAGGCAGATACGCAGTATTTT CASYGSGEADTQYF
TRBD1 TRBJ1-6 TRBV3-1 . TGTGCCAGCAGCCTAACGACAGGGTACTCACCCCTCCACTTT CASSLTTGYSPLHF
TRBD1 TRBJ1-6 TRBV6-1 . TGTGCCAGCAGCCGTGCCGGGACAGGCCCTAATTCACCCCTCCACTTT CASSRAGTGPNSPLHF
. TRBJ1-2 TRBV12-3/TRBV12-4 . TGTGCCAGCAGTTTTGATGTGGGGCGGAACTATGGCTACACCTTC CASSFDVGRNYGYTF
. TRBJ1-5 TRBV7-8 many TGTGCCAGCAGCTGGCCCGATCAGCCCCAGCATTTT CASSWPDQPQHF
. TRBJ1-6 TRBV4-3 few TGCGCCAGCAGCCAAGTTCTCCAGCCTAATCCTAATTCACCCCTCCACTTT CASSQVLQPNPNSPLHF
TRBD2 TRBJ2-3 TRBV5-4 few TGTGCCAGCAGCGCCGGACTAGCAACAGATACGCAGTATTTT CASSAGLATDTQYF
. TRBJ2-2 TRBV12-3/TRBV12-4 . TGTGCCAGCAGTTTGGGGGGGGCGAGGACCGGGGAGCTGTTTTTT CASSLGGARTGELFF
. TRBJ2-1 TRBV10-2 many TGCGCCAGCAGACGGTGGGGGGTCTCCTACAATGAGCAGTTCTTC CASRRWGVSYNEQFF
. TRBJ2-6 TRBV7-2 . TGTGCCAGCAGCTCACAGGCGTCTGGGGCCAACGTCCTGACTTTC CASSSQASGANVLTF